One sample yielded the 27 T cell receptor beta chains listed below, sequenced in a study of blood T cell repertoires in COVID-19. Assay: immunoSEQ multiplex PCR; the TCRdb copy retains only in-frame clones and omits some. The sample holds a few hundred thousand clones, 70% to 90% seen once. Material for sequencing was peripheral blood. The receptors shown here come from a man between 60 and 75 years old who had recovered from COVID-19.

A few counts support this clone. The gene calls are TRBV24-1 and TRBJ2-2, with 9 positions matching TRBD1. From germline, CDR1 is KGHDR and CDR2 SFDVKD. V lost 2 bases to trimming and J lost 6 bases; unmatched junction nucleotides: 6. The CDR3 has 16 residues. The chain's CDR3 is CATSDSTGGIAGELFF. Here the CDR3 DNA reads TGTGCCACCAGTGATTCGACAGGGGGTATAGCCGGGGAGCTGTTTTTT.

This clone was seen a handful of times. The chain has TRBV11-2 and TRBJ1-5; 8 nucleotides align to TRBD1. CDR3 length equals 16 residues. Germline CDR1 reads SGHAT; CDR2 reads FQNNGV. V lost 2 bases to trimming and J lost 4 bases; unmatched junction nucleotides: 7. CDR3 sequence: CASSLLPGGSNQPQHF. CDR3 sequence (DNA): TGTGCCAGCAGCTTATTGCCAGGGGGCTCGAATCAGCCCCAGCATTTT. The complete variable domain, with remaining parts taken from reference TRBV11-2 and TRBJ1-5, reads EAGVAQSPRYKIIEKRQSVAFWCNPISGHATLYWYQQILGQGPKLLIQFQNNGVVDDSQLPKDRFSAERLKGVDSTLKIQPAKLEDSAVYLCASSLLPGGSNQPQHFGDGTRLSIL.

The chain is built from TRBV9 and TRBJ1-6; TRBD1 agrees at 10 bases. The CDR3 runs 16 residues. Trimming took 0 bases from V and 8 from J; bases not matched to a gene: 5. Germline V gene data show CDR1 as SGDLS and CDR2 as YYNGEE. CDR3 in amino acids: CASSVAGDRGDSPLHF. In DNA form, the CDR3 reads TGTGCCAGCAGCGTAGCAGGGGACAGGGGAGATTCACCCCTCCACTTT.

The chain couples TRBV11-2 to TRBJ1-2, with 7 positions matching TRBD1. This CDR3 spans 16 amino acids. Germline CDR1 reads SGHAT; CDR2 reads FQNNGV. Losses at the gene ends were 1 base for V and 3 bases for J; bases not matched to a gene: 8. The CDR3 nucleotides are TGTGCCAGCAGCTTAGGGCAGACAGGGCATTACTATGGCTACACCTTC. It codes for CASSLGQTGHYYGYTF.

This chain uses TRBV18 with TRBJ1-1; 9 bases are a match to TRBD1. Unmatched junction bases numbered 14, after V lost 2 bases and J lost 4 bases. The CDR3 is 18 amino acids. From germline, CDR1 is KGHSH and CDR2 LQKENI. CDR3 amino acids: CASSPFETGGGRRTEAFF. The CDR3 DNA reads as TGTGCCAGCTCACCATTTGAGACAGGGGGGGGTAGACGCACTGAAGCTTTCTTT.

The chain employs TRBV2 and TRBJ1-5; possibly TRBD1 for D (6 bases). Deletions cut 3 bases from V and 4 bases from J, with 13 bases between. Germline V gene data show CDR1 as SNHLY and CDR2 as FYNNEI. This CDR3 has 15 amino acids. The DNA of the CDR3 is TGTGCCAGCAGTGAGGACAGCGCCCGTAATCAGCCCCAGCATTTT. It yields the protein CASSEDSARNQPQHF. The complete variable domain, with remaining parts taken from reference TRBV2 and TRBJ1-5, reads EPEVTQTPSHQVTQMGQEVILRCVPISNHLYFYWYRQILGQKVEFLVSFYNNEISEKSEIFDDQFSVERPDGSNFTLKIRSTKLEDSAMYFCASSEDSARNQPQHFGDGTRLSIL.

J is TRBJ1-2 and V is TRBV29-1, with no clear D. CDR3 length: 16 residues. Per the germline V gene, CDR1 is SQVTM and CDR2 is ANQGSEA. Trimming stripped 0 bases from V and 6 bases from J, with 20 bases between. The CDR3 nucleotides are TGCAGCGTTGAAGAACTTACCAGTCAGCGAGAGGATGGCTACACCTTC. This encodes CSVEELTSQREDGYTF.

This rearrangement joins TRBV18 to TRBJ1-2, with 9 positions matching TRBD1. The germline V gene encodes CDR1 KGHSH and CDR2 LQKENI. V dropped 4 bases and J dropped 3; count of bases not matched to a gene: 3. The CDR3 spans 14 residues. The CDR3 loop is CASSLQGADYGYTF. CDR3 DNA: TGTGCCAGCTCACTACAGGGGGCTGACTATGGCTACACCTTC.

Only a few counts were recorded for this clone. The rearrangement joins TRBV3-1 (or the pseudogene TRBV3-2) to TRBJ1-6, with 7 positions matching TRBD1. The CDR3 runs 15 residues. Germline values: CDR1 LGHDT, CDR2 YNNKEL (reference sequence). J gave up 9 bases and V 4 bases, and 9 bases lay outside the gene matches. The CDR3: CASSPLRGSSSPLHF. As DNA, the CDR3 is TGTGCCAGCAGCCCCCTCAGGGGGTCTAGTTCACCCCTCCACTTT.

This clone was detected once. The chain links TRBV6-2 or TRBV6-3 to TRBJ1-5, with 9 nucleotides matching TRBD1. The CDR3 contains 18 residues. Losses at the gene ends were 4 bases for V and 3 bases for J; bases not matched to a gene: 13. Germline assignment: CDR1 MNHEY and CDR2 SVGEGT. The CDR3 DNA sequence: TGTGCCAGCAGTTTACCCCAAGGACAGGGGTCCCCCAATCAGCCCCAGCATTTT. Translation: CASSLPQGQGSPNQPQHF.

This clone showed up just a few times. This chain connects TRBV19 to TRBJ2-1, with 9 bases that match TRBD1. CDR1 is LNHDA, CDR2 SQIVND, per germline (reference sequence). The CDR3 covers 15 residues. Unmatched junction bases numbered 6, after V lost 3 bases and J lost 6 bases. The CDR3 nucleotides read TGTGCCAGTAGTATTTCGGGGACAGGGATCAATGAGCAGTTCTTC. This gives the protein CASSISGTGINEQFF.

This chain connects TRBV27 to TRBJ1-1; D remains unclear. The CDR3 totals 13 residues. CDR1 and CDR2 (germline): MNHEY, SMNVEV (reference sequence). The ends were cut back, 10 bases at V and 0 bases at J, with 12 bases in the middle. CDR3 DNA: TGTGCCACAGCTTGGAGAATGAACACTGAAGCTTTCTTT. Protein: CATAWRMNTEAFF.

The V gene is TRBV18, the J gene TRBJ2-4; TRBD2 aligns across 9 bases. Trimming removed 3 bases from V and 4 bases from J; junction bases left unmatched: 4. The CDR3 is 15 amino acids. CDR1 KGHSH and CDR2 LQKENI come from the germline V gene. The chain's CDR3 is CASSPGLAGKNIQYF. CDR3 sequence (DNA): TGTGCCAGCTCACCGGGGCTAGCGGGAAAAAACATTCAGTACTTC.

There are a few counts of this clone. V gene TRBV3-1 (or the pseudogene TRBV3-2) combines with J gene TRBJ2-2, with a tentative D call TRBD1 (6 bases). This CDR3 spans 17 amino acids. The V end was cut by 0 bases, the J end by 1 base, with 12 bases between. Germline CDR1 reads LGHDT; CDR2 reads YNNKEL (reference sequence). CDR3 residues: CASSQEMVTGNTGELFF. Here the CDR3 DNA reads TGTGCCAGCAGCCAAGAAATGGTGACAGGGAACACCGGGGAGCTGTTTTTT.

Points on this clone: A junction end diverges from the germline sequence, so it may reflect a read error. This chain links TRBV6-4 with TRBJ2-4, with a tentative D call TRBD2 (6 bases). CDR1 and CDR2 (germline): MRHNA, SNTAGT. This CDR3 contains 14 residues. Here the CDR3 reads CARSGGLAKNIQYF. CDR3 nucleotide sequence: TGTGCCAGAAGTGGAGGGTTGGCCAAAAACATTCAGTACTTC.

The chain couples TRBV5-1 to TRBJ1-4; D not certain. This CDR3 is 15 amino acids long. The germline gives CDR1 SGHRS, CDR2 YFSETQ. V was clipped by 0 bases and J by 0 bases, with 6 bases between them. The DNA of the CDR3 is TGCGCCAGCAGCTTGGGGACTTCAACTAATGAAAAACTGTTTTTT. This sequence encodes CASSLGTSTNEKLFF.

The chain is built from TRBV7-3 and TRBJ1-1; a weak D match, TRBD1 (5 bases). The germline V and J ends were trimmed by 3 bases and 3 bases, with 11 bases remaining between them. The CDR3 contains 14 residues. Germline V lookup: CDR1 SGHTA, CDR2 FQGTGA. The CDR3 spells CASSFSPGDTEAFF. CDR3 coding DNA: TGTGCCAGCAGCTTTTCCCCGGGGGACACTGAAGCTTTCTTT.

This chain links TRBV30 with TRBJ1-2, with D perhaps matching TRBD1 (5 bases). The CDR3 runs 14 residues. The germline V gene has CDR1 GTSNPN and CDR2 SVGIG (reference sequence). Deletions cut 2 bases from V and 4 bases from J, with 14 bases between. CDR3 loop: CAWSFLRGGYGYTF. Written as DNA, the CDR3 is TGTGCCTGGAGTTTTTTGAGGGGAGGCTATGGCTACACCTTC.

The chain carries TRBV5-1 and TRBJ1-1; D is unresolved. Germline lookup yields CDR1 SGHRS and CDR2 YFSETQ. Trimming stripped 4 bases from V and 4 bases from J, with 11 bases between. CDR3 length: 13 residues. In DNA, the CDR3 is TGCGCCAGCAGCCGAGAAAGTGTCACTGAAGCTTTCTTT. It translates to CASSRESVTEAFF.

This chain connects TRBV3-1 (or the pseudogene TRBV3-2) to TRBJ1-1; D not certain. Trimming cost V 6 bases and J 7 bases, with 12 bases left between them. Germline assignment: CDR1 LGHDT and CDR2 YNNKEL (reference sequence). The CDR3 is 12 amino acids. DNA for the CDR3: TGTGCCAGCAGTAGAAATGGCGGTGAAGCTTTCTTT. It translates to CASSRNGGEAFF.

This sequence joins TRBV7-7 and TRBJ2-5; 13 bases fit TRBD2. The germline V gene encodes CDR1 SSHAT and CDR2 FNYEAQ (reference sequence). J was trimmed by 4 bases and V by 1 base; bases with no gene match: 3. This CDR3 contains 16 residues. Written as DNA, the CDR3 is TGTGCCAGCAGCTTAGAACTAGCGGGAGGGGGAGAGACCCAGTACTTC. It specifies CASSLELAGGGETQYF.

V and J are TRBV9 and TRBJ2-5; 7 bases match TRBD1. The junction had 8 bases not matched to a gene; V was cut back by 2 bases and J by 1 base. Germline loops: CDR1 SGDLS, CDR2 YYNGEE. CDR3 length equals 16 residues. CDR3 nucleotide sequence: TGTGCCAGCAGCGTCGGGGACAGTGGGGCCCAAGAGACCCAGTACTTC. Translated, it gives CASSVGDSGAQETQYF.

This chain joins TRBV6-5 and TRBJ1-5; 8 bases align to TRBD1. Germline trimming cut 5 bases from V and 1 base from J; bases unmatched to any gene: 4. CDR1 and CDR2 from the germline V gene are MNHEY and SVGAGI. The CDR3 extends over 15 amino acids. The CDR3, as DNA: TGTGCCAGCAGTCTGACAGGGGAAAGCAATCAGCCCCAGCATTTT. The encoded protein is CASSLTGESNQPQHF.

The chain links TRBV9 to TRBJ1-6; 8 bases are shared with TRBD1. Germline V gene data show CDR1 as SGDLS and CDR2 as YYNGEE. The CDR3 is made up of 17 amino acids. Trimming at V came to 4 bases and at J to 6 bases, leaving 12 bases not matched to a gene. CDR3 in amino acids: CASSPSRAGGPNSPLHF. CDR3 in DNA: TGTGCCAGCAGCCCTAGCCGGGCAGGGGGCCCTAATTCACCCCTCCACTTT.

This chain connects TRBV5-8 to TRBJ1-4, with D possibly TRBD1 on 5 matching bases. The V and J ends lost 5 bases and 8 bases respectively, with 13 bases between them. Germline assignment: CDR1 SGHTS and CDR2 YDEGEE. This CDR3 comprises 13 residues. The CDR3 DNA is TGTGCCAGCAGTGGGGGACTCTCCGAAAAACTGTTTTTT. Translating gives CASSGGLSEKLFF. Filled out from reference TRBV5-8 and TRBJ1-4, the complete variable domain reads EAGVTQSPTHLIKTRGQQATLRCSPISGHTSVYWYQQALGLGLQFLLWYDEGEERNRGNFPPRFSGRQFPNYSSELNVNALELEDSALYLCASSGGLSEKLFFGSGTQLSVL.

Points on this clone: Other nucleotide sequences in the sample specify the same CDR3. J is TRBJ2-7 and V is TRBV2; 10 positions match TRBD1. V was clipped by 7 bases and J by 1 base; unmatched bases: 4. Germline-derived CDR1 and CDR2 are SNHLY and FYNNEI. The CDR3 covers 14 residues. The CDR3, as DNA: TGTGCCAGCACCCGGACAGGGGGATCCTACGAGCAGTACTTC. This gives the protein CASTRTGGSYEQYF.

The rearrangement joins TRBV14 to TRBJ1-2; 7 nucleotides agree with TRBD1. V was clipped by 2 bases and J by 6 bases; unmatched bases: 6. The germline gives CDR1 SGHDN, CDR2 FVKESK. The length of the CDR3 is 14 residues. CDR3 bases: TGTGCCAGCAGCCAACTTCTTCAGGGGGATGGCTACACCTTC. Translating it yields CASSQLLQGDGYTF.